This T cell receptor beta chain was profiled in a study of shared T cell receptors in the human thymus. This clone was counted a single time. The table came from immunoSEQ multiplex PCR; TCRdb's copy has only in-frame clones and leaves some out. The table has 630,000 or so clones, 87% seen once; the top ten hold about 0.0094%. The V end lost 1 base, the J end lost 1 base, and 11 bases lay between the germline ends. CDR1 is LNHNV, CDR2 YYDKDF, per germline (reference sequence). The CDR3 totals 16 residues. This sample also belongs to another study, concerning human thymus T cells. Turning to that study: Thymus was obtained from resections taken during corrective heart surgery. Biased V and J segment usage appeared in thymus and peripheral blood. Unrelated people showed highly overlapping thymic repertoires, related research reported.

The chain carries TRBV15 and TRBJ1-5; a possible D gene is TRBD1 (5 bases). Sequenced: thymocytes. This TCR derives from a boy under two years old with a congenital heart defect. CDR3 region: CATSRGPGGSNQPQHF. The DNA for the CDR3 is TGTGCCACCAGCAGAGGCCCGGGGGGGAGCAATCAGCCCCAGCATTTT.